This T cell receptor (beta chain) was recovered during a study of cytomegalovirus exposure and HLA in healthy donors. Study conclusions and caveats: A list of about 160 TCR beta chains associated with cytomegalovirus was given.

Germline CDR1 is SGHNT and CDR2 is YENEEA. This CDR3 is 12 amino acids long. V lost 5 bases to trimming and J lost 0 bases, with 3 bases between them. To note about this clone: Its antigen remains unidentified.

The primer mix had 60 Vbeta and 13 Jbeta primers. The repertoire was sequenced with immunoSEQ multiplex PCR; TCRdb's copy has only in-frame clones and lacks some. Of about 130,000 clones detected, roughly 72% appear once; the ten largest clones hold less than 2%. The V gene is TRBV11-3, the J gene TRBJ2-3; D is undetermined. Sequenced material: PBMCs. The clonotype originates from a woman aged 50 to 60 in good health and CMV-seronegative. CDR3: CASSPSTDTQYF. In DNA form, the CDR3 reads TGTGCCAGCAGCCCTAGCACAGATACGCAGTATTTT.